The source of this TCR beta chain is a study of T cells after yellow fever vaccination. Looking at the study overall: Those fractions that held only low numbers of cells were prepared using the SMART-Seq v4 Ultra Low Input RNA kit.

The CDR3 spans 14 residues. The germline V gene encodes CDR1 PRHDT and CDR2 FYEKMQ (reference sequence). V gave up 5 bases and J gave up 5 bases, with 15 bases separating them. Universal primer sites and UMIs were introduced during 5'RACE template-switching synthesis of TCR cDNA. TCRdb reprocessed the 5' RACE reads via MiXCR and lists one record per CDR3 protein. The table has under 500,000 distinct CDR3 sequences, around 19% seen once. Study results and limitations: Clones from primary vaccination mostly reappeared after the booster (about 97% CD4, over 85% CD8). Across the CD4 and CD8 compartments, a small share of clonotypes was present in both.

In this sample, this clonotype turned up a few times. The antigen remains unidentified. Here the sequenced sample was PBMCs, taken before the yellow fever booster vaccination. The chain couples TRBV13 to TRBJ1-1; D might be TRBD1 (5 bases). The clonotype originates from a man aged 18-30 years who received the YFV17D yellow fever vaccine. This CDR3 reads CASSGTPEGTEAFF. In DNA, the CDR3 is TGTGCCAGCAGCGGAACCCCGGAGGGGACTGAAGCTTTCTTT.